These 13 T cell receptor beta chains were sequenced from one sample in a study of shared clonotypes between healthy human individuals. Profiling relied on immunoSEQ multiplex PCR, and the TCRdb table lists in-frame clones only, not all of them. This sample has fewer than 2.5 million clones, with 93% found just once. Material for sequencing was naive CD4+ T cells from PBMCs. Sample subset: CD45RA+ positively selected. Receptor source: a man younger than 30 in good health. Some clones in this sample may be carry-over from other donors' samples.

V is TRBV20-1 and J is TRBJ2-1; D ambiguous. The CDR3 extends over 10 amino acids. Looked up from germline, CDR1 is DFQATT and CDR2 is SNEGSKA (reference sequence). The ends were cut back, 5 bases at V and 8 bases at J, with 7 bases in the middle. As DNA, the CDR3 is TGCAGTGCTTTCTTCCATGAGCAGTTCTTC. Protein: CSAFFHEQFF.

The rearrangement uses TRBV28 and TRBJ2-7; no clear D gene. There are 15 residues in the CDR3. Trimming removed 4 bases at V and 3 bases at J, with 16 bases between. From germline, CDR1 is MDHEN and CDR2 SYDVKM. The CDR3 nucleotides read TGTGCCAGCAGTTACGAGCGACGCCCGGTCTACGAGCAGTACTTC. Residues: CASSYERRPVYEQYF.

This clone appeared once. The chain joins TRBV5-4 to TRBJ2-7; 8 bases align to TRBD1. Germline-derived CDR1 and CDR2 are SGHNT and YYREEE (reference sequence). CDR3 length equals 15 residues. Unmatched junction bases numbered 7, after V lost 0 bases and J lost 5 bases. This CDR3 reads CASSLALRTGHEQYF. Here the CDR3 DNA reads TGTGCCAGCAGCTTGGCTCTAAGGACAGGGCACGAGCAGTACTTC.

The chain links TRBV28 to TRBJ2-7; D is possibly TRBD1 (5 bases). The CDR3 extends over 14 amino acids. V lost 6 bases and J 2 bases, leaving 14 bases between the germline ends. Germline V gene sequence: CDR1 MDHEN, CDR2 SYDVKM. The CDR3 DNA follows: TGTGCCAGCAGAACGGAACAGGTTACCTACGAGCAGTACTTC. Its protein is CASRTEQVTYEQYF.

This clone was counted once. The chain links TRBV7-6 to TRBJ1-2; tentative D call: TRBD1 (5 bases). Trimming left V 2 bases short and J 9 bases short, with 10 bases between. Germline CDR1 reads SGHVS; CDR2 reads FNYEAQ. The CDR3 contains 12 residues. CDR3 DNA sequence: TGTGCCAGCAGCTTATCCGGGGGGAGCTACACCTTC. Translation gives CASSLSGGSYTF.

This rearrangement joins TRBV25-1 to TRBJ2-7; D might be TRBD2 (6 bases). There are 15 residues in the CDR3. V lost 1 base, J lost 2 bases, and 12 bases lay in between. Germline CDR1 reads MGHDK; CDR2 reads SYGVNS. CDR3: CASSEFGSGAYEQYF. CDR3 sequence (DNA): TGTGCCAGCAGTGAATTCGGTAGCGGAGCCTACGAGCAGTACTTC.

Turning to this clone: The DNA is omitted, as the CDR3 cannot be located on it reliably, and the CDR3 follows TCRdb's listing. The chain couples TRBV11-2 to TRBJ2-2. Germline CDR1 SGHAT, CDR2 FQNNGV. The CDR3 region is 18 residues in length, termini included. This CDR3 is CASSLVFRAGPNTGELFF.

This chain connects TRBV6-1 to TRBJ2-3; D is unresolved. Germline-derived CDR1 and CDR2 are MNHNS and SASEGT. CDR3 length equals 14 residues. Trimming shortened V by 10 bases and J by 1 base, and 15 bases separated the two germline ends. CDR3 in amino acids: CATLPWRGTDTQYF. Written as DNA, the CDR3 is TGTGCCACCCTCCCCTGGCGAGGCACAGATACGCAGTATTTT.

The chain uses TRBV18 and TRBJ2-7; 9 positions agree with TRBD2. V lost 4 bases and J lost 5; bases outside the gene matches: 9. Germline CDR1 is KGHSH and CDR2 is LQKENI. CDR3 size: 15 residues. Here the CDR3 reads CASSRLAGRPHEQYF. DNA of the CDR3: TGTGCCAGCTCACGGCTAGCGGGGAGACCCCACGAGCAGTACTTC.

The CDR3 sequence: CASSESAGGGNQPQHF. As DNA, the CDR3 is TGTGCCAGCAGTGAATCGGCAGGTGGAGGCAATCAGCCCCAGCATTTT. The rearrangement joins TRBV6-1 to TRBJ1-5; D uncertain. Trimming left V 2 bases short and J 2 bases short, with 13 bases between. Germline-derived CDR1 and CDR2 are MNHNS and SASEGT. This CDR3 contains 16 residues.

This clone was seen once. The genes are TRBV27 and TRBJ2-3; a possible D gene is TRBD1 (5 bases). CDR3 length: 14 residues. V dropped 10 bases and J dropped 1 base, with 15 bases sitting between them. Germline V gene data show CDR1 as MNHEY and CDR2 as SMNVEV (reference sequence). DNA of the CDR3: TGTGCCACCTCAAAGGGGTGGGGCACAGATACGCAGTATTTT. Translating gives CATSKGWGTDTQYF.

The V gene is TRBV7-2, the J gene TRBJ2-7, with 13 bases identical to TRBD2. The CDR3 sequence is 15 residues long. With 4 bases clipped from V and 6 bases from J, the junction kept 6 bases outside the gene matches. Germline V CDR1 and CDR2: SGHTA, FQGNSA. The CDR3 DNA is TGTGCCAGCAGCTCCCGGACTAGCGGGAGTTCCGAGCAGTACTTC. This codes for CASSSRTSGSSEQYF. The complete variable domain, with remaining parts taken from reference TRBV7-2 and TRBJ2-7, reads GAGVSQSPSNKVTEKGKDVELRCDPISGHTALYWYRQSLGQGLEFLIYFQGNSAPDKSGLPSDRFSAERTGGSVSTLTIQRTQQEDSAVYLCASSSRTSGSSEQYFGPGTRLTVT.

The chain has TRBV7-2 and TRBJ2-7; 7 bases fit TRBD1. Per germline, CDR1 SGHTA and CDR2 FQGNSA. Trimming at V came to 0 bases and at J to 7 bases, leaving 9 bases not matched to a gene. This CDR3 comprises 15 residues. In nucleotides, the CDR3 is TGTGCCAGCAGCTTAGCGCGGACAGGCCATGGAGAGCAGTACTTC. Its protein is CASSLARTGHGEQYF.